The clone carrying this TCR beta chain appeared many times. The data belong to a study of T-cell memory formation after mild COVID-19. TCRdb re-called the 5' RACE reads through MiXCR, storing one row per CDR3 protein. The sample shows about 140,000 distinct CDR3 sequences, 11% to 15% of them seen only once. The CDR3 is 15 residues long. Trimming removed 4 bases at V and 5 bases at J, with 19 bases between. The germline gives CDR1 SGDLS, CDR2 YYNGEE. The sequenced material came from PBMCs or a T cell subset sorted from them (not recorded which). This receptor was taken from an adult woman who had mild COVID-19 (a few samples of this study predate the infection). Cell type and time point are not known. V and J are TRBV9 and TRBJ2-7; no reliable D call. This CDR3 is CASSRTGSLADEQYF. Written as DNA, the CDR3 is TGTGCCAGCAGCCGTACGGGCAGCTTGGCCGACGAGCAGTACTTC.